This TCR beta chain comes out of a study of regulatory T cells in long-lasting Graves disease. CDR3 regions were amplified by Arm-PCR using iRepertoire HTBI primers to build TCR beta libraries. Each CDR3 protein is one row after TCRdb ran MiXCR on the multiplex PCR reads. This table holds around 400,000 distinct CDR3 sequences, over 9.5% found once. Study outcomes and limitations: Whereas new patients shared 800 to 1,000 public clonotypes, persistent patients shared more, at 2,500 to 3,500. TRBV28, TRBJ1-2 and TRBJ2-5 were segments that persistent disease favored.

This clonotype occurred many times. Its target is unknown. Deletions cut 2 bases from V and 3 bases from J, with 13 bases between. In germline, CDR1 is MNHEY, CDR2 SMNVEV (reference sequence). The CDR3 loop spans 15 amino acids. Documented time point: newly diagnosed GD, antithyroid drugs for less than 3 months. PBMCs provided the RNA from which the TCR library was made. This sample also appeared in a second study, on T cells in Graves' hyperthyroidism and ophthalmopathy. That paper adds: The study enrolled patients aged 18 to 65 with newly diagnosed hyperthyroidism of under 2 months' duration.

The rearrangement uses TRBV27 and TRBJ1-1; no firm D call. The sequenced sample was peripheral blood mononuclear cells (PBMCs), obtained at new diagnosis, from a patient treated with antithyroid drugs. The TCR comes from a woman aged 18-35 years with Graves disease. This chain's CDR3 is CASSLRAALDTEAFF. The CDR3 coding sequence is TGTGCCAGCAGTTTACGAGCGGCGCTGGACACTGAAGCTTTCTTT.